One sample yielded the 27 T cell receptor beta chains listed below, sequenced in a study of cytomegalovirus exposure and HLA in healthy donors. PCR primers comprised 60 Vbeta and 13 Jbeta primers. Method: immunoSEQ multiplex PCR; TCRdb's copy keeps in-frame clones and lacks some. The sample contains 80,000 or so clones, roughly a tenth of which appear only once. The sample comprised PBMCs. Receptor source: a man between 60 and 75 years old in good health and CMV-seropositive.

This clone was counted between two and nine times. Other DNA sequences from this sample encode an identical CDR3 as well. The chain employs TRBV18 and TRBJ1-2; 9 positions match TRBD1. J gave up 6 bases and V 3 bases, and 11 bases lay outside the gene matches. From germline, CDR1 is KGHSH and CDR2 LQKENI. The CDR3 length is 16 residues. CDR3 residues: CASSPRQGGRADGYTF. In DNA, the CDR3 is TGTGCCAGCTCACCCCGACAGGGGGGGCGGGCCGATGGCTACACCTTC.

This clone has only a few counts. The chain carries TRBV25-1 and TRBJ1-2; D not certain. The CDR3 totals 14 residues. CDR1 and CDR2 from the germline V gene are MGHDK and SYGVNS. V lost 2 bases and J 7 bases, leaving 14 bases between the germline ends. The CDR3: CASSEAVERGGYTF. The CDR3 DNA sequence: TGTGCCAGCAGTGAAGCGGTGGAACGGGGTGGCTACACCTTC.

In its sample, this clone was seen a few times. The genes are TRBV6-6 and TRBJ1-1, with unresolved D. There are 14 residues in the CDR3. Germline V gene lookup returns CDR1 MNHNY and CDR2 SVGAGI (reference sequence). The V gene lost 2 bases and the J gene lost 0 bases, with 7 bases spanning the gap. CDR3 sequence (DNA): TGTGCCAGCAGTTACCGGGTACTGAACACTGAAGCTTTCTTT. Its translation is CASSYRVLNTEAFF.

This clone was observed a few times. The chain combines TRBV28 with TRBJ1-2; 10 bases line up with TRBD1. Germline CDR1 is MDHEN and CDR2 is SYDVKM. The CDR3 totals 15 residues. J gave up 0 bases and V 4 bases, and 2 bases lay outside the gene matches. The CDR3 coding sequence is TGTGCCAGCAGTTGGGACAGGGGACCTAACTATGGCTACACCTTC. Translating gives CASSWDRGPNYGYTF.

In this sample, this clone turned up a few times. This chain connects TRBV2 to TRBJ2-2, with TRBD2 matching over 7 bases. V dropped 7 bases and J dropped 1; count of bases not matched to a gene: 0. There are 13 residues in the CDR3. The germline V gene has CDR1 SNHLY and CDR2 FYNNEI. CDR3 coding DNA: TGTGCCAGCAAGCGGGAGAACACCGGGGAGCTGTTTTTT. Translation: CASKRENTGELFF.

Only a few counts were recorded for this clone. The J gene is TRBJ2-2, the V gene TRBV9; D may be TRBD1 (6 bases). With 4 bases removed from V and 1 base from J, the gap between germline ends came to 11 bases. The CDR3 has 15 amino acids. Germline-derived CDR1 and CDR2 are SGDLS and YYNGEE. The CDR3 nucleotides are TGTGCCAGCAGCCCAACGACAGGGAACACCGGGGAGCTGTTTTTT. This gives the protein CASSPTTGNTGELFF.

The chain links TRBV5-6 to TRBJ2-1, with TRBD1 matching over 8 bases. The CDR3 extends over 19 amino acids. Germline V CDR1 and CDR2: SGHDT, YYEEEE. Trimming at V came to 0 bases and at J to 4 bases, leaving 15 bases not matched to a gene. The CDR3 here is CASSLGGQARGPPYNEQFF. The CDR3 DNA reads TGTGCCAGCAGCTTGGGGGGACAGGCTCGCGGACCCCCTTACAATGAGCAGTTCTTC.

V gene TRBV4-1 combines with J gene TRBJ2-2; TRBD1 aligns across 7 bases. The germline V gene encodes CDR1 MGHRA and CDR2 YSYEKL. J gave up 2 bases and V 1 base, and 4 bases lay outside the gene matches. The CDR3 extends over 16 amino acids. CDR3 in amino acids: CASSQVGTVNTGELFF. CDR3 nucleotide sequence: TGCGCCAGCAGCCAAGTAGGGACAGTCAACACCGGGGAGCTGTTTTTT.

This clone occurred a few times. CDR3 sequence: CASSVGAAYGYTF. The CDR3 DNA sequence: TGTGCCAGCAGCGTAGGGGCAGCCTATGGCTACACCTTC. The V gene is TRBV9, the J gene TRBJ1-2; the D is unclear. The germline V gene encodes CDR1 SGDLS and CDR2 YYNGEE. The CDR3 is 13 amino acids. Between the trimmed V and J ends, which lost 0 bases and 4 bases, there was a span of 7 bases.

The V gene is TRBV5-1, the J gene TRBJ1-1; 7 nucleotides match TRBD1. Trimming cost V 4 bases and J 2 bases; bases outside gene matches: 14. Germline values: CDR1 SGHRS, CDR2 YFSETQ. The CDR3 spans 17 residues. CDR3 nucleotide sequence: TGCGCCAGCAGCCCTTCGTCAGGGGGATACTTTAACACTGAAGCTTTCTTT. It specifies CASSPSSGGYFNTEAFF. The variable domain in full, with the rest retrieved from reference TRBV5-1 and TRBJ1-1, is KAGVTQTPRYLIKTRGQQVTLSCSPISGHRSVSWYQQTPGQGLQFLFEYFSETQRNKGNFPGRFSGRQFSNSRSEMNVSTLELGDSALYLCASSPSSGGYFNTEAFFGQGTRLTVV.

This clone was observed a handful of times. In DNA form, the CDR3 reads TGTGCCAGCAGCGAGGGAGTGGTGGGACAAAACACTGAAGCTTTCTTT. Its protein product is CASSEGVVGQNTEAFF. The chain recombines TRBV5-4 with TRBJ1-1, with D maybe TRBD1 (6 bases). With 4 bases removed from V and 2 bases from J, the gap between germline ends came to 18 bases. CDR1 is SGHNT, CDR2 YYREEE, per germline (reference sequence). CDR3 length: 16 amino acids. Drawing the rest from reference TRBV5-4 and TRBJ1-1, the complete variable domain is ETGVTQSPTHLIKTRGQQVTLRCSSQSGHNTVSWYQQALGQGPQFIFQYYREEENGRGNFPPRFSGLQFPNYSSELNVNALELDDSALYLCASSEGVVGQNTEAFFGQGTRLTVV.

The V call is TRBV5-5, the J call TRBJ2-1; D not resolved. V was pared by 6 bases and J by 8 bases, with 18 bases between. Germline V gene data show CDR1 as SGHKS and CDR2 as YYEKEE (reference sequence). CDR3 length: 14 amino acids. The CDR3 is CASKRQVAPDEQFF. The CDR3 coding sequence is TGTGCCAGCAAACGGCAGGTGGCCCCCGATGAGCAGTTCTTC.

There are a few counts of this clone. The chain couples TRBV28 to TRBJ2-5; 9 positions agree with TRBD2. Trimming removed 5 bases from V and 5 bases from J; junction bases left unmatched: 12. Per the germline V gene, CDR1 is MDHEN and CDR2 is SYDVKM. CDR3 length: 16 residues. The CDR3 is CASSTRLAGVGETQYF. In DNA form, the CDR3 reads TGTGCCAGCAGTACTCGATTAGCGGGAGTGGGGGAGACCCAGTACTTC.

This rearrangement joins TRBV30 to TRBJ2-5; D possibly corresponds to TRBD1 (6 bases). The CDR3 runs to 14 residues. Germline CDR1 and CDR2: GTSNPN and SVGIG (reference sequence). V dropped 0 bases and J dropped 3 bases, with 11 bases sitting between them. CDR3 region: CAWSVLRGKETQYF. CDR3 nucleotide sequence: TGTGCCTGGAGTGTACTCAGGGGAAAAGAGACCCAGTACTTC.

This chain joins TRBV6-6 and TRBJ2-7, with 7 bases matching TRBD1. This CDR3 region has 15 residues. Trimming cost V 6 bases and J 6 bases; bases outside gene matches: 14. Germline CDR1 reads MNHNY; CDR2 reads SVGAGI (reference sequence). The CDR3 loop reads CASRDRDSFSVEQYV. The CDR3 DNA sequence: TGTGCCAGCAGGGACCGGGACAGTTTTTCCGTCGAGCAGTACGTC.

The rearrangement links TRBV19 to TRBJ2-5; 13 bases are shared with TRBD2. V trimming: 5 bases; J trimming: 2 bases; junction bases outside the gene matches: 5. Germline-derived CDR1 and CDR2 are LNHDA and SQIVND (reference sequence). The CDR3 is 16 amino acids. The DNA of the CDR3 is TGTGCCAGTAGTGGGAGACTAGCGGGGGGTCAAGAGACCCAGTACTTC. Translation: CASSGRLAGGQETQYF.

The chain combines TRBV27 with TRBJ2-5, with D possibly matching TRBD2 (6 bases). This CDR3 is built from 16 residues. The ends were cut back, 7 bases at V and 2 bases at J, with 20 bases in the middle. The germline gives CDR1 MNHEY, CDR2 SMNVEV (reference sequence). CDR3 nucleotide sequence: TGTGCCAGCAAGTGGCAGGGTGCGGGGAGACAAGAGACCCAGTACTTC. This codes for CASKWQGAGRQETQYF.

This clone was seen a handful of times. The chain joins TRBV6-1 to TRBJ1-1; the D is unclear. From germline, CDR1 is MNHNS and CDR2 SASEGT. V was cut by 4 bases and J by 11 bases, with 11 bases left in between. There are 11 residues in the CDR3. The CDR3 sequence is CASSAKTSAFF. The CDR3 DNA sequence: TGTGCCAGCAGTGCAAAGACTTCTGCTTTCTTT.

The chain carries TRBV19 and TRBJ2-7, with TRBD2 matching 7 bases. CDR3 length equals 13 residues. With 3 bases clipped from V and 5 bases from J, the junction kept 4 bases outside the gene matches. CDR1 is LNHDA and CDR2 is SQIVND in the germline V gene (reference sequence). In DNA form, the CDR3 reads TGTGCCAGTAGTATGGCGGGGGTTGACGAGCAGTACTTC. Amino acid sequence: CASSMAGVDEQYF.

Only one count was recorded for this clone. This chain joins TRBV16 and TRBJ2-5, with D possibly being TRBD1 (5 bases). The V end was cut by 0 bases, the J end by 2 bases, with 7 bases between. This CDR3 comprises 14 residues. Germline assignment: CDR1 KGHSY and CDR2 FQNENV. Here the CDR3 reads CASSQSRGQETQYF. As DNA, the CDR3 is TGTGCCAGCAGCCAATCAAGGGGTCAAGAGACCCAGTACTTC.

The genes are TRBV14 and TRBJ1-1; the D is unclear. CDR3 length: 20 residues. Germline values: CDR1 SGHDN, CDR2 FVKESK. With 4 bases removed from V and 3 bases from J, the gap between germline ends came to 30 bases. CDR3 loop: CASSPPVVSGLTRSYTEAFF. CDR3 nucleotide sequence: TGTGCCAGCAGCCCCCCAGTGGTTAGCGGGCTCACAAGAAGTTACACTGAAGCTTTCTTT.

In this sample, this clone turned up a few times. The V gene is TRBV29-1, the J gene TRBJ1-5; 7 bases map to TRBD1. The V gene's germline CDR1 is SQVTM and CDR2 ANQGSEA. The CDR3 runs to 14 residues. Trimming took 7 bases from V and 5 from J; bases not matched to a gene: 11. The CDR3 nucleotides are TGCAGCGGGGACCGGGACAGCCCCTATCAGCCCCAGCATTTT. It specifies CSGDRDSPYQPQHF.

This clone was counted only a few times. The chain has TRBV11-2 and TRBJ2-7; 8 bases agree with TRBD1. CDR1 is SGHAT, CDR2 FQNNGV, per germline. After removal of 6 bases from V and 4 bases from J, the junction contained 17 bases not matched to a gene. The CDR3 has 17 amino acids. CDR3 amino acids: CASSGRTGPQGEYEQYV. Here the CDR3 DNA reads TGTGCCAGCAGTGGGAGGACAGGGCCTCAGGGGGAGTACGAGCAGTACGTC.

The chain's CDR3 is CASSSRQINYGYTF. In DNA, the CDR3 is TGTGCCAGCAGTTCCAGACAGATTAACTATGGCTACACCTTC. The chain employs TRBV5-4 and TRBJ1-2; D is perhaps TRBD1 (5 bases). CDR1 is SGHNT, CDR2 YYREEE, per germline (reference sequence). CDR3 length: 14 residues. Trimming took 5 bases from V and 1 from J, leaving 12 bases between them. The entire variable domain, with the rest obtained from reference TRBV5-4 and TRBJ1-2, is as follows: ETGVTQSPTHLIKTRGQQVTLRCSSQSGHNTVSWYQQALGQGPQFIFQYYREEENGRGNFPPRFSGLQFPNYSSELNVNALELDDSALYLCASSSRQINYGYTFGSGTRLTVV.

This clone was seen a handful of times. The CDR3 nucleotides read TGTGCCAGCAGGCGAGACAGATGGGCCGGCGAGCAGTACTTC. This codes for CASRRDRWAGEQYF. V is TRBV5-8 and J is TRBJ2-7, with D tentatively TRBD1 (5 bases). Per the germline V gene, CDR1 is SGHTS and CDR2 is YDEGEE. The CDR3 loop spans 14 amino acids. The V end lost 5 bases, the J end lost 6 bases, and 18 bases lay between the germline ends.

This clone was counted between two and nine times. The rearrangement links TRBV29-1 to TRBJ2-1; 7 bases align to TRBD1. There are 13 residues in the CDR3. Unmatched junction bases numbered 4, after V lost 6 bases and J lost 2 bases. The germline gives CDR1 SQVTM, CDR2 ANQGSEA. The CDR3 spells CSVTGVAYNEQFF. The CDR3 nucleotides are TGCAGCGTAACAGGGGTGGCCTACAATGAGCAGTTCTTC.

The table lists this clone with a few counts. V is TRBV29-1 and J is TRBJ2-7; 9 nucleotides match TRBD2. Germline lookup yields CDR1 SQVTM and CDR2 ANQGSEA. The CDR3 extends over 14 amino acids. V was pared by 4 bases and J by 4 bases, with 8 bases of the junction left unmatched. Here the CDR3 reads CSVGPASGVYEQYF. The CDR3 bases are TGCAGCGTTGGGCCCGCTAGCGGGGTTTACGAGCAGTACTTC.